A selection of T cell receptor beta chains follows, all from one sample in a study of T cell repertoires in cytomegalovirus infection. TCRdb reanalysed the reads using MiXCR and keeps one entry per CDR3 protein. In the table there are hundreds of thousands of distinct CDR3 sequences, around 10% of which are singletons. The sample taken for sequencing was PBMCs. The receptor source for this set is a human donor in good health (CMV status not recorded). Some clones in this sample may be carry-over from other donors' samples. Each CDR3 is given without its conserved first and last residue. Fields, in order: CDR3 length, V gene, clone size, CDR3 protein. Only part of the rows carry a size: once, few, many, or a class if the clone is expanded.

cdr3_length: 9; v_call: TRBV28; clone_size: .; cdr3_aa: ASSSFYGYT
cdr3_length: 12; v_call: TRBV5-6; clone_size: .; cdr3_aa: ASSLLQGVPEAF
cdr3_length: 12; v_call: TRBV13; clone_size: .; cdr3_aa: ASSSLLIPTEAF
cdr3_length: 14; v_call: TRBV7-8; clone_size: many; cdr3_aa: AIPRGRLSGANVLT
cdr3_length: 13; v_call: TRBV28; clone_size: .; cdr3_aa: ASSSSATCAEELF
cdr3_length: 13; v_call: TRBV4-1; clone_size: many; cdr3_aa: ASSQEQGLNTEAF
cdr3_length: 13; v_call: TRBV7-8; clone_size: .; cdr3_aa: ASSKSGRAVTEAF
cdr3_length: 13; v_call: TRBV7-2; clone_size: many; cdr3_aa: ASSPQRGAQETQY
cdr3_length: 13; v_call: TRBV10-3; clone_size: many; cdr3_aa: AISVDGTYTGELF
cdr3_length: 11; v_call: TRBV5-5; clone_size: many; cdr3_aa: AGGAPNTGELF
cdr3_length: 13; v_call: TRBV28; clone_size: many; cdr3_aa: ASSTGQYLTGELF
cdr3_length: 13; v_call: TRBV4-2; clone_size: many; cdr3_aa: ASSQRDRAIDTQY
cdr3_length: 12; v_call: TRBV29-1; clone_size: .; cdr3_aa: SDRDRGRNSPLH
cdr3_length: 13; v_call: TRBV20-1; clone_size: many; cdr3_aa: SARGAGGSGNTIY
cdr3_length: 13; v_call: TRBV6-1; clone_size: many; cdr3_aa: ASRTPGNTYYEQF
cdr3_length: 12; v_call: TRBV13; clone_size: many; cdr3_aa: ASSPRGLQGGYT
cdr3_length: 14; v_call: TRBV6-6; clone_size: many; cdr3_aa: ASSPIDGQSGNTIY
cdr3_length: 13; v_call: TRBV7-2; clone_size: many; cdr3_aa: ASTRISLSNQPQH
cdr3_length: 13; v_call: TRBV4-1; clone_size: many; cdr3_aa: ASSQAGAGGNEQF
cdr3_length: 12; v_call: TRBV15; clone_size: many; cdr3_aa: ATSEGRMNQPQH
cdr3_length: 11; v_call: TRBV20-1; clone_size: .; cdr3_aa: SAIQKQQETQY
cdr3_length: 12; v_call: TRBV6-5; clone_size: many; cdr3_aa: ASSATGAVYEQY
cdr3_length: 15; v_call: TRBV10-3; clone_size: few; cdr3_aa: AISAVTGSSGANVLT
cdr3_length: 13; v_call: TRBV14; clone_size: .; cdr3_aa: ASSQGPGTGYGYT
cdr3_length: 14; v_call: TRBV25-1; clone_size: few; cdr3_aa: ASSEQSRQGWETQY
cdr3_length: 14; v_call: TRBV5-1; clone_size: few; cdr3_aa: ASSLGGSGKYTEAF
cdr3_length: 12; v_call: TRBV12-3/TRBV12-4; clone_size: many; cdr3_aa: ASSLAGAVETQY
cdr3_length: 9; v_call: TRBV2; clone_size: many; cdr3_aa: ATRVQETQY
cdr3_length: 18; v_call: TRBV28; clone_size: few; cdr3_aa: ASSLPENPSGGERWYEQY
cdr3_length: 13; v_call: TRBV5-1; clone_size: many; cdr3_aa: ASSLAGTSYNEQF
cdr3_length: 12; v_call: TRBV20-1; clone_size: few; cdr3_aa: SATSPGRADTQY
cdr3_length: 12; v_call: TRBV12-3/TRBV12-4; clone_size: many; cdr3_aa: ASRQGTGTDTQY
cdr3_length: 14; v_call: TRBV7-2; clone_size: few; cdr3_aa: ASSSLAGAPTGELF
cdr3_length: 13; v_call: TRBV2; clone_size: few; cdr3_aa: ASSQEQGRPETQY
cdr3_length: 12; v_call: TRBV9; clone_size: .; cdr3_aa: ASSVGGNNQPQH
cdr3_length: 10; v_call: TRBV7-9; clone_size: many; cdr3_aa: ASRAREDAYT
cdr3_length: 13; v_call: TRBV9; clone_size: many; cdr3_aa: ASSPGTGHYNEQF
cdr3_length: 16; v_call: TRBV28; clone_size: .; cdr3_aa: ASSRPGLGESSYNEQF
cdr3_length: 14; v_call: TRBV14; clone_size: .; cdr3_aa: ASSQDGGQMNTEAF
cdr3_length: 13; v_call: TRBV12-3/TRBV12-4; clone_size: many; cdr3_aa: ASSPGTGTNYGYT
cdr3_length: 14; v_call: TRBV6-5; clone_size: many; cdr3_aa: ASSYSTGALSYGYT
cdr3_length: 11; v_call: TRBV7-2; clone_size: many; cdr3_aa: ASSILAGGEQF
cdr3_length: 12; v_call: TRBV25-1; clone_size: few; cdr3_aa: ASSERGGFFEQF
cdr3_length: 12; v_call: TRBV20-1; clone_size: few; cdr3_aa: SARAPVTGYEQY
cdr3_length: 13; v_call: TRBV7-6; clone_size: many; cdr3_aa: ASSLGTIPNYGYT
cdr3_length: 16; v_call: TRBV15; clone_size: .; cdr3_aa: ATSRDLPGGTTSAEAF
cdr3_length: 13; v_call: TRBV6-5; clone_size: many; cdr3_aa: ASSPPRGGAETQY
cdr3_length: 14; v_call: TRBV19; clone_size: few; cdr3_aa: ASSIDPGRYNSPLH
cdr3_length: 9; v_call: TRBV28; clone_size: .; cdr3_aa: ASSIRASLY
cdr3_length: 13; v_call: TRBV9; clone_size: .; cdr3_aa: ASSVVASNTDTQY
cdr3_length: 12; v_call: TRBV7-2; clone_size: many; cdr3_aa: ASSLASGNTEAF
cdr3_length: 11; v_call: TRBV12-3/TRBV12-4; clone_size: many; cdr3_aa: ASSLRTGVGAF
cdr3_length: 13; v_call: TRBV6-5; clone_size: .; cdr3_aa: ASGPFKRARNGYT
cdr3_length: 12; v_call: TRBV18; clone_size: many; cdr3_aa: ASSPFQGDQPQH
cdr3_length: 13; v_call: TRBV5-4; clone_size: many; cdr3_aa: ASSSSGGHVGELF
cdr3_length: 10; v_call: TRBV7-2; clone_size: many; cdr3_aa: ASSYSGEGQF
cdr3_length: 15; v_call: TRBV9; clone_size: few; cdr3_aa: ASSASPGLRDTGELF
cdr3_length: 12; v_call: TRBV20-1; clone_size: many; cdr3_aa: SAQPSGGGYEQY
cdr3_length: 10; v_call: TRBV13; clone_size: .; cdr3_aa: ASSSTVQPLH